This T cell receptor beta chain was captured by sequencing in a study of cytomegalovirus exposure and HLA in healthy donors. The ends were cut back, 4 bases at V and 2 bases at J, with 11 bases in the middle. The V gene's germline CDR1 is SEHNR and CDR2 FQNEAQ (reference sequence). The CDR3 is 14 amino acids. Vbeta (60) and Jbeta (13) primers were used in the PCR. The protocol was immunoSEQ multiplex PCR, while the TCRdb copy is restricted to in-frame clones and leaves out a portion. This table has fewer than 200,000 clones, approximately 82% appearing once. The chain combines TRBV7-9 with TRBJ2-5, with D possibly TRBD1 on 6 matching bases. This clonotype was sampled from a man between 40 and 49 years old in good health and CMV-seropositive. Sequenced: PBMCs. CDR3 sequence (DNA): TGTGCCAGCAGCTCCACAGGGCCTCAAGAGACCCAGTACTTC. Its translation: CASSSTGPQETQYF.